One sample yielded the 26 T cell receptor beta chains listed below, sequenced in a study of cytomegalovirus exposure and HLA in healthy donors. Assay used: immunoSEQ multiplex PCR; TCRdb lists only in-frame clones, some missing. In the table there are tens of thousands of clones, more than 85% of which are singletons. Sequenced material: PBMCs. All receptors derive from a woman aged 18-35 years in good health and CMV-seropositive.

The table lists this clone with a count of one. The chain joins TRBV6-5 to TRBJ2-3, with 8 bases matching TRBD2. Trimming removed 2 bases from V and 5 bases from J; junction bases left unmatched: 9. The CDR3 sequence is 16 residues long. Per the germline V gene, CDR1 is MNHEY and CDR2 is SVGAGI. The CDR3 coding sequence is TGTGCCAGCAGTTACCTGGCCAGCGGGAGTAGAGATACGCAGTATTTT. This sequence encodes CASSYLASGSRDTQYF.

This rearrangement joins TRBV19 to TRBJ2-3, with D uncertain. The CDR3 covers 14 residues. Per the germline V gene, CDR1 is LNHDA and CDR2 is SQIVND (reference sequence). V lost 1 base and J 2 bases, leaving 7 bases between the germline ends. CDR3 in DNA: TGTGCCAGTAGTATAGGGGCAGACACAGATACGCAGTATTTT. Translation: CASSIGADTDTQYF.

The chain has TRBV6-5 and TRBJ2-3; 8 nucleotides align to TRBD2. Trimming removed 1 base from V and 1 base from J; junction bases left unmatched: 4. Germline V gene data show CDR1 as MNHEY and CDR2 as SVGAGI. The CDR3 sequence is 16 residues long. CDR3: CASSYWRAGGTDTQYF. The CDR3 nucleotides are TGTGCCAGCAGTTACTGGCGAGCGGGGGGCACAGATACGCAGTATTTT.

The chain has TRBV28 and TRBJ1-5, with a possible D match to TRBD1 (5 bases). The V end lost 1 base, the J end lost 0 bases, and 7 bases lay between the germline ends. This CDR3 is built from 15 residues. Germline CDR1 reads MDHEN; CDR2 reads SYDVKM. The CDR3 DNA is TGTGCCAGCAGTTTATTGGACATTAGCAATCAGCCCCAGCATTTT. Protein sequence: CASSLLDISNQPQHF.

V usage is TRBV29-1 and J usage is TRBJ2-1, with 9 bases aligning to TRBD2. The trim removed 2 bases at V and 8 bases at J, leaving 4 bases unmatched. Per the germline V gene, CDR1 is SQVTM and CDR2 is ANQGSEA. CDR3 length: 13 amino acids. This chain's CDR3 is CSVEFGGRDEQFF. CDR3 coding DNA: TGCAGCGTTGAATTCGGCGGGAGGGATGAGCAGTTCTTC.

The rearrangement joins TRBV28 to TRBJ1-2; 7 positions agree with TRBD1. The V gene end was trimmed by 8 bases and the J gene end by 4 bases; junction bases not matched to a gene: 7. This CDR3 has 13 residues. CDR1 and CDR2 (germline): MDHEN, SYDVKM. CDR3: CASSRGNSYGYTF. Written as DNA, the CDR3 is TGTGCCAGCTCCAGGGGGAACAGCTATGGCTACACCTTC.

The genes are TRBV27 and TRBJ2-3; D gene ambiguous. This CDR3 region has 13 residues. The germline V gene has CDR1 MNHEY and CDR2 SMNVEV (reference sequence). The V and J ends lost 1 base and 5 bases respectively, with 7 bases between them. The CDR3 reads CASSLWAQDTQYF. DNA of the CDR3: TGTGCCAGCAGTTTATGGGCACAAGATACGCAGTATTTT.

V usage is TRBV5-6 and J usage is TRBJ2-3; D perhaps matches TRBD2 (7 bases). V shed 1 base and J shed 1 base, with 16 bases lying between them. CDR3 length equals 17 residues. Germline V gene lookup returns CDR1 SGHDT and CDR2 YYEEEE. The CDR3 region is CASSLFRRGGGTDTQYF. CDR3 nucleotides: TGTGCCAGCAGCTTGTTTAGGAGGGGGGGCGGCACAGATACGCAGTATTTT.

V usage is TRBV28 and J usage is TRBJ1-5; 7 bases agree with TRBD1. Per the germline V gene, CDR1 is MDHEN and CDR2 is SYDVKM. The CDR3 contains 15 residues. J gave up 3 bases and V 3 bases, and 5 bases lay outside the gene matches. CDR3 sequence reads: CASSLGGQSNQPQHF. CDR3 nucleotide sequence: TGTGCCAGCAGTTTGGGGGGACAGTCCAATCAGCCCCAGCATTTT.

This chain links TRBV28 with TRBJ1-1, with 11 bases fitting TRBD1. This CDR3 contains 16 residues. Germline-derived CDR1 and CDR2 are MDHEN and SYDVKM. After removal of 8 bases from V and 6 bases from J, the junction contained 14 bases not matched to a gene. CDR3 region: CASRLLSGQGEPEAFF. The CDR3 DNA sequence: TGTGCCAGCCGCTTATTGTCGGGACAGGGGGAACCTGAAGCTTTCTTT.

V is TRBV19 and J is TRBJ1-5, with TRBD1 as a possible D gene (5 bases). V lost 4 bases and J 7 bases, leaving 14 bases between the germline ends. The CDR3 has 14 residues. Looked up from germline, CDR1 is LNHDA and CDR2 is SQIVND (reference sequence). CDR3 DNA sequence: TGTGCCAGTAGTACGGACACGAACGTCCAGCCCCAGCATTTT. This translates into CASSTDTNVQPQHF.

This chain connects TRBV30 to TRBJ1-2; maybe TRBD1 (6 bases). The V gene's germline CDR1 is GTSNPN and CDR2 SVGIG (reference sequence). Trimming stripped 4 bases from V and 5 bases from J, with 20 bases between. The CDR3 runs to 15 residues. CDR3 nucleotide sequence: TGTGCCTGGACTCCCTCCCGGACAGAGAGATATGGCTACACCTTC. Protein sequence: CAWTPSRTERYGYTF.

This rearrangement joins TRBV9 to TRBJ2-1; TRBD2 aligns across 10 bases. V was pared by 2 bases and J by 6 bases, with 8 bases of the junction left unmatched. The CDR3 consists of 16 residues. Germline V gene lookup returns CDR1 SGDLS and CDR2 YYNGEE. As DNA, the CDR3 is TGTGCCAGCAGCGTCGGGCTAGCGGGGGTTTCCAATGAGCAGTTCTTC. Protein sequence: CASSVGLAGVSNEQFF.

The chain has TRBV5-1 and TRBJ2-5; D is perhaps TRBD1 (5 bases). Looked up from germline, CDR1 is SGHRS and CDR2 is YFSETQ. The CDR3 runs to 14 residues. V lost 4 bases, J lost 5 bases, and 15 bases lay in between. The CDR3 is CASSPIRQWETQYF. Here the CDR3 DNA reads TGCGCCAGCAGCCCTATAAGACAGTGGGAGACCCAGTACTTC. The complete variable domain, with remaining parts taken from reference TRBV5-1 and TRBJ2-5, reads KAGVTQTPRYLIKTRGQQVTLSCSPISGHRSVSWYQQTPGQGLQFLFEYFSETQRNKGNFPGRFSGRQFSNSRSEMNVSTLELGDSALYLCASSPIRQWETQYFGPGTRLLVL.

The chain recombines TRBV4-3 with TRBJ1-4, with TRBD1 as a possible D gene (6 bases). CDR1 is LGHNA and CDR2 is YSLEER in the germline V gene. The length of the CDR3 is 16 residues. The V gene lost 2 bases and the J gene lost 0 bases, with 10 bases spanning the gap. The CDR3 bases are TGCGCCAGCAGCCAACAACAGGGACCAACTAATGAAAAACTGTTTTTT. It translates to CASSQQQGPTNEKLFF.

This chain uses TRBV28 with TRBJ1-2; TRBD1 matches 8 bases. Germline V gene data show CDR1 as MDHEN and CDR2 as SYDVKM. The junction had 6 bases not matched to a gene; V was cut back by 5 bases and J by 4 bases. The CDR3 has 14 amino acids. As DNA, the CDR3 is TGTGCCAGCAGTCCCTCAGGGGGCGCCTATGGCTACACCTTC. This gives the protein CASSPSGGAYGYTF.

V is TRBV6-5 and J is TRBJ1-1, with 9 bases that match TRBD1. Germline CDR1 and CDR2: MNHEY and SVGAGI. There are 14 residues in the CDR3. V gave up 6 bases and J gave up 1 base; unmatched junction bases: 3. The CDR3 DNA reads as TGTGCCAGCAGAGAACAGGGGGCGAACACTGAAGCTTTCTTT. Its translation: CASREQGANTEAFF.

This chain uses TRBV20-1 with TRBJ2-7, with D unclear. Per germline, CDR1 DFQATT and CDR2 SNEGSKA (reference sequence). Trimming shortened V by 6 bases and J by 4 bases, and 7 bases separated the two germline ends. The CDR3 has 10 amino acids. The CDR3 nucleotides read TGCAGTGCGTCAGTTTACGAGCAGTACTTC. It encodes CSASVYEQYF.

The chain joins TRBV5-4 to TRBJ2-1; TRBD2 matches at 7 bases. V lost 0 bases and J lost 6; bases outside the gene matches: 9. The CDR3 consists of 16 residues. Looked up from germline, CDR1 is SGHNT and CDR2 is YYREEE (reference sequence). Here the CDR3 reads CASSLGGLVLLNEQFF. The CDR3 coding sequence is TGTGCCAGCAGCTTGGGCGGACTAGTCTTGCTCAATGAGCAGTTCTTC.

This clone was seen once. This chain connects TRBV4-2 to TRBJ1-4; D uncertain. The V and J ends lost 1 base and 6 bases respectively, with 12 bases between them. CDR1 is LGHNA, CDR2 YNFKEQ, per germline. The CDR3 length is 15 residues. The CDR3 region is CASSQVEGGDEKLFF. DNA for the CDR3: TGTGCCAGCAGCCAAGTGGAGGGCGGTGATGAAAAACTGTTTTTT.

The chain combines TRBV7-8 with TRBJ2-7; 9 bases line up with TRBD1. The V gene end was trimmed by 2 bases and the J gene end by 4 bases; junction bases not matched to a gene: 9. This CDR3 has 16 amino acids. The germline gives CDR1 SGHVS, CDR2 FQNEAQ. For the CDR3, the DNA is TGTGCCAGCAGCTTACTGGTAGGACAGGGGAAGTACGAGCAGTACTTC. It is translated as CASSLLVGQGKYEQYF.

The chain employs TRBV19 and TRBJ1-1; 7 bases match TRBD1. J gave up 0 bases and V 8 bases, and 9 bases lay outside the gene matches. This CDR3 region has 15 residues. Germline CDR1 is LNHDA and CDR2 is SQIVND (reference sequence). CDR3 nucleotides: TGTGCCAGTCTCCGGGACAGCGACTTGAACACTGAAGCTTTCTTT. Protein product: CASLRDSDLNTEAFF.

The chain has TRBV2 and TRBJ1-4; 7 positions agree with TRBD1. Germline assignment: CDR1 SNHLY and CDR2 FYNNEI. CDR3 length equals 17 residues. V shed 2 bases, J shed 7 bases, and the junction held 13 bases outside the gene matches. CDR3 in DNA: TGTGCCAGCAGTGAAAAAGCATTTGACAGGGAGCGTGAAAAACTGTTTTTT. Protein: CASSEKAFDREREKLFF.

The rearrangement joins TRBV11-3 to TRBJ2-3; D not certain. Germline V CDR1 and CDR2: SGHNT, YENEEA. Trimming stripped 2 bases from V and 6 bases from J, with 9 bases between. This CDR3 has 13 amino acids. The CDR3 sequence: CASSLLLTDTQYF. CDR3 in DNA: TGTGCCAGCAGCTTATTACTTACGGATACGCAGTATTTT.

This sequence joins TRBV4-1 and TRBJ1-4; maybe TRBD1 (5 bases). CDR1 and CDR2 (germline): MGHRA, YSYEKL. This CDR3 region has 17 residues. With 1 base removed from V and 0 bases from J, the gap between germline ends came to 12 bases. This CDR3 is CASSQGQRSATNEKLFF. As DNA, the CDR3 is TGCGCCAGCAGCCAAGGACAGAGGTCCGCAACTAATGAAAAACTGTTTTTT.

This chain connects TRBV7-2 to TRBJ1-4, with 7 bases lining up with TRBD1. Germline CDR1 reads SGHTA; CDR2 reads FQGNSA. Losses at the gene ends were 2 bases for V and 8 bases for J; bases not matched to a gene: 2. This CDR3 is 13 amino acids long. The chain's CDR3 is CASSLRGQEKLFF. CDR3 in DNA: TGTGCCAGCAGCTTAAGGGGACAGGAAAAACTGTTTTTT.